The clone carrying this TCR beta chain was seen just once. This entry is derived from a study of T cell responses to AZD1222 COVID-19 vaccine. Some clones are missing from TCRdb's copy, which holds only in-frame ones; the method was immunoSEQ multiplex PCR. The table shows 80,000 to 100,000 clones, with around 87% occurring only once. This specimen was peripheral blood, taken 28 days after the second AZD1222 dose. The sequence was obtained from an adult who received the AZD1222 COVID-19 vaccine.

CDR3 in amino acids: CASSFGGNLNTEAFF. In DNA, the CDR3 is TGTGCCAGCAGCTTTGGGGGGAATCTGAACACTGAAGCTTTCTTT. The chain couples TRBV7-2 to TRBJ1-1; possible D gene TRBD1, 5 bases. V gave up 3 bases and J gave up 0 bases, with 11 bases separating them. CDR1 is SGHTA, CDR2 FQGNSA, per germline. The CDR3 contains 15 residues.